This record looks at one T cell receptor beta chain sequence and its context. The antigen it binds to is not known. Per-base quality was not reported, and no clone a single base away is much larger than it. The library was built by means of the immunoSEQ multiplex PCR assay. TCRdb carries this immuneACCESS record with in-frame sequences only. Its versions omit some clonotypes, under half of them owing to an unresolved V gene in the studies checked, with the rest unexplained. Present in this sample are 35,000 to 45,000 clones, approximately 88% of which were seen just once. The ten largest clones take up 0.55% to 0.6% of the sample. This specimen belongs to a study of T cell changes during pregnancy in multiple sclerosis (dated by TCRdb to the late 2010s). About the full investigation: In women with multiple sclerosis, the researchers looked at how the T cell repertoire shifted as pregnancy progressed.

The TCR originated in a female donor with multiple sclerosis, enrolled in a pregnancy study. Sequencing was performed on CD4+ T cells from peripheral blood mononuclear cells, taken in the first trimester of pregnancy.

The CDR3: CASSFRASPRVNEQFF. Read as DNA, the sequence is TGTGCCAGCAGCTTTAGGGCTAGCCCTCGGGTGAATGAGCAGTTCTTC. The V and J segments used are TRBV5-6 and TRBJ2-1; the D gene is perhaps TRBD2, from 5 matching bases. V and J lose 2 bases and 7 bases, and a span of 19 bases separates them. Per the germline V gene, SGHDT is the CDR1 and YYEEEE is the CDR2. The CDR3 contains 16 residues, cysteine and phenylalanine counted. Just CDR3 DNA is preserved here, 48 bases in frame from base 1.